This T cell receptor (beta chain) is drawn from a study of CD8 T cells in Susac syndrome. Study conclusions and caveats: The number of individuals included in the study's TCR sequencing and HLA analysis was acknowledged as relatively small.

The authors sequenced TCR beta from blood CD8+ and CD4+ T cells. FACS enriched CD8+ TEMRA cells, while bulk CD8+ and CD4+ were negatively isolated. On this clonotype itself: Its antigen remains unknown.

An input of 0.5 to 1 ug of RNA was subjected to reverse transcription using random hexamers. Amplification of TCR beta CDR3 was carried out by immunoSEQ multiplex PCR, which covered 54 Vbeta and 13 Jbeta segments. From the immunoSEQ multiplex PCR reads, TCRdb called clonotypes with MiXCR, one entry per CDR3 protein. The data hold approximately 70,000 distinct CDR3 sequences, with just under 95% observed a single time. This CDR3 contains 12 residues. The V end lost 7 bases, the J end lost 6 bases, and 12 bases lay between the germline ends. This TCR derives from a human donor with multiple sclerosis. The chain is built from TRBV12-3 or TRBV12-4 and TRBJ1-2; a weak D match, TRBD1 (5 bases). Sequenced input: CD8+ T cells from PBMCs. The CDR3 here is CASNNQGNGYTF. CDR3 sequence (DNA): TGTGCCAGCAACAACCAGGGTAATGGCTACACCTTC.